One T cell receptor (beta chain) is described in this entry. This specimen comes from a study of T cell responses to AZD1222 COVID-19 vaccine. The germline V gene has CDR1 KGHSH and CDR2 LQKENI. The CDR3 has 15 amino acids. V was pared by 5 bases and J by 1 base, with 2 bases of the junction left unmatched. Both about-4-week and about-12-week second-dose recipients were combined. Clones were sequenced by immunoSEQ multiplex PCR, and TCRdb holds only the in-frame ones, with some missing. This sample has 250,000 to 300,000 clones, with 94% found just once. V and J are TRBV18 and TRBJ1-5; 10 positions agree with TRBD1. The sample consisted of peripheral blood, taken 28 days after the second AZD1222 dose. This sequence was found in an adult who received the AZD1222 COVID-19 vaccine. In DNA, the CDR3 is TGTGCCAGCTCAAGGGACAGGGGAAGCAATCAGCCCCAGCATTTT. Amino acids: CASSRDRGSNQPQHF.